This T cell receptor beta chain originates from a study of blood T cell repertoires in COVID-19. Looking at the study overall: Italy, Spain and the United States were the sources of the convalescent and acute COVID-19 samples.

Germline assignment: CDR1 SGHRS and CDR2 YFSETQ. V shed 3 bases, J shed 7 bases, and the junction held 9 bases outside the gene matches. The CDR3 totals 16 residues. Ages ranged from about 18 to 89 years, with residence in about 24 US areas. Assignment of participants to cohorts was predicated upon participant-reported clinical history. This clone has a single count. Methods used by the authors: Reference gene primer amplification gave nucleated cell count estimates. Repertoires were generated with immunoSEQ multiplex PCR, while TCRdb's copy carries only in-frame clones and drops some. V, J and clone size derive from that table, while D and trimming were established from the DNA sequence. The sample records roughly 280,000 clones, around 90% being singletons.

The receptor was isolated from a young woman with acute COVID-19. The rearrangement links TRBV5-1 to TRBJ2-7, with 14 positions matching TRBD2. Source material: PBMCs or T cells enriched from blood (not recorded which). The CDR3 nucleotides read TGCGCCAGCAGCTGGGGGACTAGCGGGAGCGGGCGGGAGCAGTACTTC. Its translation is CASSWGTSGSGREQYF.